This TCR beta chain was recorded in a study of T cells in localized non-small cell lung cancer. Repertoires were generated with immunoSEQ multiplex PCR, while TCRdb's copy carries only in-frame clones and drops some. The sample lists roughly 3,800 clones, around 30% seen once, with approximately 8% in the top ten. V was clipped by 4 bases and J by 6 bases, with 10 bases between them. From germline, CDR1 is MNHGY and CDR2 SAAAGT. CDR3 length: 12 residues. This clone showed up just a few times. The antigen remains unidentified. The study, taken as a whole, reports: Owing to sequencing of a solitary tumor region, heterogeneity cannot be discounted. Clonality peaked in uninvolved adjacent lung rather than tumor.

Sequenced material: lung tumor tissue, taken before any cancer treatment. The TCR comes from a man aged 35 to 69 with stage I lung adenocarcinoma. V gene TRBV6-8 combines with J gene TRBJ2-7; tentative D call: TRBD1 (6 bases). The CDR3 bases are TGTGCCAGCAGTTCCCAGACAGGCGAGCAGTACTTC. Translating it yields CASSSQTGEQYF.